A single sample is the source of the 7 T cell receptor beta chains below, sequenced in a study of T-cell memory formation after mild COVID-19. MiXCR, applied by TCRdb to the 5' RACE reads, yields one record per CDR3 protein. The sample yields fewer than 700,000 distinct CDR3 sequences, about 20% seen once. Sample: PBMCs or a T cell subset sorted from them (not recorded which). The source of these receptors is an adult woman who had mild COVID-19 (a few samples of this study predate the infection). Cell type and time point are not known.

CDR3 nucleotide sequence: TGCGCCAGCAGCCACCCCGGTGAGGGGGGAAGGTACCAAGAGACCCAGTACTTC. This codes for CASSHPGEGGRYQETQYF. The chain is built from TRBV4-1 and TRBJ2-5; D assignment may be TRBD1 or TRBD2 (6 bases each). The germline V gene has CDR1 MGHRA and CDR2 YSYEKL. This CDR3 region has 18 residues. Trimming stripped 3 bases from V and 0 bases from J, with 20 bases between.

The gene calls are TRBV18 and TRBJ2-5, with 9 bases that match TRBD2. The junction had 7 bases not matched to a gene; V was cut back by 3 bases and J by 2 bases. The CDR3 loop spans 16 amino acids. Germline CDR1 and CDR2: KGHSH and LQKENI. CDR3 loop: CASSPLSGGIQETQYF. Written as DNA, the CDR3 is TGTGCCAGCTCACCGTTAAGCGGGGGGATACAAGAGACCCAGTACTTC.

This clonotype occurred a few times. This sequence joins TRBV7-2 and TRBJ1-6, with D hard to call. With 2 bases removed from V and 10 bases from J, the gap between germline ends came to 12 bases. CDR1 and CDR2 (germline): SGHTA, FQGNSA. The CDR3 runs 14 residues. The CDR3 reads CASSLIWYGSPLHF. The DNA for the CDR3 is TGTGCCAGCAGCTTAATATGGTACGGCTCACCCCTCCACTTT.

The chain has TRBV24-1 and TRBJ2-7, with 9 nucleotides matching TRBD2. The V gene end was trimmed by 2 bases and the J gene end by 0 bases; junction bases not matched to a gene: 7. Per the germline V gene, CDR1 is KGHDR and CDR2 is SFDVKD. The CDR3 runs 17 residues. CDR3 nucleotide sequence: TGTGCCACCAGTGATTCGCGACTAGCGGTACCCTCCTACGAGCAGTACTTC. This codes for CATSDSRLAVPSYEQYF.

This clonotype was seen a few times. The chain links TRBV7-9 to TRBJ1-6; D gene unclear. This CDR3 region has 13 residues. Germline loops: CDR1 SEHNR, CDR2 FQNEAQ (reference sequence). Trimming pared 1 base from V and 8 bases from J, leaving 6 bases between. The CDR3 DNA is TGTGCCAGCAGCTTAGACAACTATTCACCCCTCCACTTT. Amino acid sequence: CASSLDNYSPLHF.

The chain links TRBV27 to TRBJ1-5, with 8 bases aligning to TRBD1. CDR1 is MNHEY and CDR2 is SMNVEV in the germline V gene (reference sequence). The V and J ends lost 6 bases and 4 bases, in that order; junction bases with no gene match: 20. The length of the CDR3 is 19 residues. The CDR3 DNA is TGTGCCAGCAGATCTCTCCAGGGGGCCGGGGGGGGAAGTAATCAGCCCCAGCATTTT. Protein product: CASRSLQGAGGGSNQPQHF.

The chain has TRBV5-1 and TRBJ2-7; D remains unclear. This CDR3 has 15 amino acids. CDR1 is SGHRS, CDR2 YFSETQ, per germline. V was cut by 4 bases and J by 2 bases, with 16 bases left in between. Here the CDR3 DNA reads TGCGCCAGCAGCCTGGCCCCGGACGGAGCCTACGAGCAGTACTTC. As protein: CASSLAPDGAYEQYF.